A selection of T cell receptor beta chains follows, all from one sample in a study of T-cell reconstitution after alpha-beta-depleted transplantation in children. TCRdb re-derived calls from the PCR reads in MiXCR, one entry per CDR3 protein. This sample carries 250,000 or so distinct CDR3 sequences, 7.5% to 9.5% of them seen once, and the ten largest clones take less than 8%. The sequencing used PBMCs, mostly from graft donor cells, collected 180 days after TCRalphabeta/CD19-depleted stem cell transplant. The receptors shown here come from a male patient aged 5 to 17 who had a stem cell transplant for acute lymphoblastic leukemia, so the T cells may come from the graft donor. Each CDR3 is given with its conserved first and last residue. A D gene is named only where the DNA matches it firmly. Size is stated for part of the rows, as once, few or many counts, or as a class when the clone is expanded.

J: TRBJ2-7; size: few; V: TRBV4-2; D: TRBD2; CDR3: CASSQERLADSYEQYF; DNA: TGTGCCAGCAGCCAAGAAAGGCTAGCGGACTCCTACGAGCAGTACTTC
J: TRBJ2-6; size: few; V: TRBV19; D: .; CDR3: CASFPGFSGANVLTF; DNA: TGTGCCAGTTTCCCGGGTTTCTCTGGGGCCAACGTCCTGACTTTC
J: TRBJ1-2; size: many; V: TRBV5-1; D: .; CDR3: CASSGGLLNYGYTF; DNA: TGCGCCAGCAGCGGGGGGCTCCTTAACTATGGCTACACCTTC
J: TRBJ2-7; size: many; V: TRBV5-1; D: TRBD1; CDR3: CASSSRDSSYEQYF; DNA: TGCGCCAGCAGCTCCCGGGACAGCTCCTACGAGCAGTACTTC
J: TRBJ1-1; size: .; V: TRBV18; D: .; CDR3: CASSPTTNTEAFF; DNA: TGTGCCAGCTCACCAACCACGAACACTGAAGCTTTCTTT
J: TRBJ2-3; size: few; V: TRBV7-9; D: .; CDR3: CASSLAAPVPDTQYF; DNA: TGTGCCAGCAGCTTAGCGGCCCCGGTTCCAGATACGCAGTATTTT
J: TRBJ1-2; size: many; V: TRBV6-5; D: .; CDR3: CASSYEQGIYGYTF; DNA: TGTGCCAGCAGTTACGAGCAGGGGATCTATGGCTACACCTTC
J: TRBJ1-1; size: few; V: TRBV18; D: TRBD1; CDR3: CASSPQGQANTEAFF; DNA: TGTGCCAGCTCACCCCAGGGACAGGCGAACACTGAAGCTTTCTTT
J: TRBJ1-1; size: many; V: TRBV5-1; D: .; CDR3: CASSLEPTTNTEAFF; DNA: TGCGCCAGCAGCTTGGAGCCCACAACTAACACTGAAGCTTTCTTT
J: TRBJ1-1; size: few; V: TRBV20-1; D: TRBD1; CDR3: CSASAMDRERAEAFF; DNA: TGCAGTGCTAGTGCCATGGACAGGGAAAGGGCTGAAGCTTTCTTT
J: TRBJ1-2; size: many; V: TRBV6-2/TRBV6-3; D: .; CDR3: CASSPGYYGYTF; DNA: TGTGCCAGCAGTCCCGGGTACTATGGCTACACCTTC
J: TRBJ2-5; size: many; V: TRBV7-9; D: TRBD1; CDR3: CASSLAGQGPKETQYF; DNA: TGTGCCAGCAGCTTAGCGGGACAGGGACCGAAAGAGACCCAGTACTTC
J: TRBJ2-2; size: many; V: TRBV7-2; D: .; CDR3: CARGYTGELFF; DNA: TGTGCCAGAGGGTACACCGGGGAGCTGTTTTTT
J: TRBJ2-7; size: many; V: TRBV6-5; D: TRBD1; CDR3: CASSTGQAAYEQYF; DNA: TGTGCCAGCAGTACAGGACAGGCGGCCTACGAGCAGTACTTC
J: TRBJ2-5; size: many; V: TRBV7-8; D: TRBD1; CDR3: CASSLVGTGGRGETQYF; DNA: TGTGCCAGCAGCTTAGTAGGGACAGGGGGCAGAGGGGAGACCCAGTACTTC
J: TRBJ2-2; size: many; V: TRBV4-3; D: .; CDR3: CASSHVKNTGELFF; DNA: TGCGCCAGCAGCCACGTTAAGAACACCGGGGAGCTGTTTTTT
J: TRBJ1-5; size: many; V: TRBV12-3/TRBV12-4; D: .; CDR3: CASSTPSGGPYSNQPQHF; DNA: TGTGCCAGCAGTACCCCTAGCGGGGGGCCATATAGCAATCAGCCCCAGCATTTT
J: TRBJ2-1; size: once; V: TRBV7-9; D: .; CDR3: CASSLGTGSYNVQFF; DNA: TGTGCCAGCAGCTTAGGGACGGGGAGCTACAATGTGCAGTTCTTC
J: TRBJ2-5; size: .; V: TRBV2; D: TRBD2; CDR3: CASSPPGLALLETQYF; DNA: TGTGCCAGCAGTCCACCGGGACTAGCCTTATTAGAGACCCAGTACTTC
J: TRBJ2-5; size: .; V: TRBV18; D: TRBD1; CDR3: CASSDLGTEQETQYF; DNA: TGTGCCAGCTCAGATTTAGGGACAGAACAAGAGACCCAGTACTTC
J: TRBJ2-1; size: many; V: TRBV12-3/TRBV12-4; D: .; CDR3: CASSALWEGEQFF; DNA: TGTGCCAGCAGCGCCCTCTGGGAAGGTGAGCAGTTCTTC
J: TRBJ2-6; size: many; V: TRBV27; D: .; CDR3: CASKDGGANVLTF; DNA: TGTGCCAGCAAGGACGGGGGGGCCAACGTCCTGACTTTC
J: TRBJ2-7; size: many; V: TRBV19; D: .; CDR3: CASSKGSGTSYEQYF; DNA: TGTGCCAGTAGTAAGGGGTCCGGGACTTCCTACGAGCAGTACTTC
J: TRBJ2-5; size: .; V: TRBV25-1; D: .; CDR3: CASSDSSGPPLQETQYF; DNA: TGTGCCAGCAGTGATTCATCGGGGCCCCCTCTTCAAGAGACCCAGTACTTC
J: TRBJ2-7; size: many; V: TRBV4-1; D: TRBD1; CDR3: CASSQDWPGGSYEQYF; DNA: TGCGCCAGCAGCCAAGATTGGCCAGGGGGCTCCTACGAGCAGTACTTC
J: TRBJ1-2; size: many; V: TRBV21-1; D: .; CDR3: CASSKTGLNYGYTF; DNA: TGTGCCAGCAGCAAGACAGGCCTTAACTATGGCTACACCTTC
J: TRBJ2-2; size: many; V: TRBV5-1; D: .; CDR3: CASSLAAGTNTGELFF; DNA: TGCGCCAGCAGCTTGGCCGCAGGGACGAACACCGGGGAGCTGTTTTTT
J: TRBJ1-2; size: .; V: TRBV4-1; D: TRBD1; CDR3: CASSPLPGQGNYGYTF; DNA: TGCGCCAGCAGCCCCTTGCCGGGACAGGGCAACTATGGCTACACCTTC
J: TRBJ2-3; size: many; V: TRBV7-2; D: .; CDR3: CASRGLRGTSTDTQYF; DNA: TGTGCCAGCCGGGGACTTCGGGGCACTAGCACAGATACGCAGTATTTT
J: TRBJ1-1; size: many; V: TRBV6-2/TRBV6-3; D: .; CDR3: CASSYPSFAGNTEAFF; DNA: TGTGCCAGCAGTTACCCCTCGTTCGCCGGGAACACTGAAGCTTTCTTT
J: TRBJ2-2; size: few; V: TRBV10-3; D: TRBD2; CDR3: CAISFLSGRAQNTGELFF; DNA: TGTGCCATCAGTTTTTTAAGCGGGAGGGCCCAGAACACCGGGGAGCTGTTTTTT
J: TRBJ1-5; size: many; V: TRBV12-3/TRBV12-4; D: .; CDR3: CASSPSEGSNQPQHF; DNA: TGTGCCAGCAGTCCGTCGGAGGGCAGCAATCAGCCCCAGCATTTT
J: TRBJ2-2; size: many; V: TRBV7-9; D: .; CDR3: CASSLIPGQRTGELFF; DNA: TGTGCCAGCAGCTTAATACCGGGACAACGCACCGGGGAGCTGTTTTTT
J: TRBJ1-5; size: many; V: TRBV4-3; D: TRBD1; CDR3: CASSQKQGGQPQHF; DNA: TGCGCCAGCAGCCAAAAACAGGGGGGTCAGCCCCAGCATTTT
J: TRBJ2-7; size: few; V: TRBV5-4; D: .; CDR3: CASSSRDSAYEQYF; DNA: TGTGCCAGCAGCTCCCGGGACTCAGCCTACGAGCAGTACTTC
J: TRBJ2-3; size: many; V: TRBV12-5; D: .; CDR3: CASGFDSGPGDTQYF; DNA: TGTGCTAGTGGTTTCGATAGCGGTCCGGGGGATACGCAGTATTTT
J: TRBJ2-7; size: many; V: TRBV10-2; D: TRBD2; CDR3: CASSTSGSYEQYF; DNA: TGCGCCAGCTCGACTAGCGGGTCCTACGAGCAGTACTTC
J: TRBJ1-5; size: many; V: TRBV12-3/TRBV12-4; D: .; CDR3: CASSWGINPFSNQPQHF; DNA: TGTGCCAGCAGCTGGGGGATCAACCCCTTTAGCAATCAGCCCCAGCATTTT
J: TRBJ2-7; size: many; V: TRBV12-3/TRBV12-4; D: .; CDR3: CASRSRVNHEQYF; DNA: TGTGCCAGCAGGTCCAGGGTAAACCACGAGCAGTACTTC
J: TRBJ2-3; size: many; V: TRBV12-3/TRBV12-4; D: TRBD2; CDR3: CASSSQRGGRADTQYF; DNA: TGTGCCAGCAGTTCCCAGCGGGGGGGCCGAGCAGATACGCAGTATTTT
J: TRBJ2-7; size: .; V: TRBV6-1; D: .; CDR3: CASHRVQGSYEQYF; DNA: TGTGCCAGCCATCGGGTACAGGGCTCCTACGAGCAGTACTTC
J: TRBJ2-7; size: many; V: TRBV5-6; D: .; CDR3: CASSHRTASYEQYF; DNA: TGTGCCAGCAGCCATCGGACGGCCTCCTACGAGCAGTACTTC
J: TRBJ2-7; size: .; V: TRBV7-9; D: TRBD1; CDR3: CASSPRDRSYEQYF; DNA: TGTGCCAGCAGCCCTCGGGACAGATCCTACGAGCAGTACTTC
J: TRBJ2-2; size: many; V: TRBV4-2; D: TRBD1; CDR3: CASRTDRGFAGELFF; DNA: TGTGCCAGCAGAACCGACAGGGGATTCGCCGGGGAGCTGTTTTTT
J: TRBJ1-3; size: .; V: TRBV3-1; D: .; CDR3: CASSRGPSGNTIYF; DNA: TGTGCCAGCAGCCGCGGGCCTTCTGGAAACACCATATATTTT
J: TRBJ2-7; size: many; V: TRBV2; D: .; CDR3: CASDVGDYEQYF; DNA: TGTGCCAGCGACGTAGGGGACTACGAGCAGTACTTC
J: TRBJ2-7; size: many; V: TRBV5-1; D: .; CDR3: CASSSVLDHEQYF; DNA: TGCGCCAGCAGCTCCGTACTGGACCACGAGCAGTACTTC
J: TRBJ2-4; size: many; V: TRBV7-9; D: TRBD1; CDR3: CASSFRDRENIQYF; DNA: TGTGCCAGCAGCTTCCGGGACAGGGAGAACATTCAGTACTTC
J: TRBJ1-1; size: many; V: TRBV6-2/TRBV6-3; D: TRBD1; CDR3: CASTIRGRVKAFF; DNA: TGTGCCAGCACCATCAGGGGGCGCGTAAAAGCTTTCTTT
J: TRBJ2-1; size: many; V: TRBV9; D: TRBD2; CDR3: CASSVENSGIEQFF; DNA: TGTGCCAGCAGCGTAGAGAATAGCGGGATTGAGCAGTTCTTC